The present entry profiles one TCR beta chain with its context. These data come from a study of shared clonotypes between healthy human individuals. Sequenced by immunoSEQ multiplex PCR; TCRdb stores in-frame clones only, minus some. Of about 460,000 clones detected, approximately 80% appear once; the ten largest clones hold 9.5% to 15%. CDR3 length: 13 amino acids. From germline, CDR1 is KGHSY and CDR2 FQNENV. The trim removed 0 bases at V and 6 bases at J, leaving 1 base unmatched. Sequenced sample: PBMCs. The sequence derives from a woman in her thirties or forties in good health. Some clones in this sample may be carry-over from other donors' samples. This chain links TRBV16 with TRBJ2-7, with 8 bases fitting TRBD1. The CDR3 protein is CASSQSDRAEQYF. DNA of the CDR3: TGTGCCAGCAGCCAATCGGACAGGGCCGAGCAGTACTTC.